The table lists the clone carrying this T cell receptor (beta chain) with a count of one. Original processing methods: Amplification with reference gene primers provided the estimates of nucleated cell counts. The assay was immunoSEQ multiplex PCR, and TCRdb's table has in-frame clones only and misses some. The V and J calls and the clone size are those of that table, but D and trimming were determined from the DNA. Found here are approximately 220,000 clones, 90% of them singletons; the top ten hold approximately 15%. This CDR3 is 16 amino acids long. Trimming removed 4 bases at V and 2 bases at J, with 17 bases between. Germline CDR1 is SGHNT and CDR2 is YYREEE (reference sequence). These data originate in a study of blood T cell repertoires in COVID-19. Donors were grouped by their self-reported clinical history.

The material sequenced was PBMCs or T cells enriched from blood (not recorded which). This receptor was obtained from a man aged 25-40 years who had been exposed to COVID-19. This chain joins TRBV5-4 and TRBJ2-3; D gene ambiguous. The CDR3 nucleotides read TGTGCCAGCAGCACTAAGACCAACGCGTACACAGATACGCAGTATTTT. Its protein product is CASSTKTNAYTDTQYF.